The next 26 T cell receptor beta chains were all read from a single sample in a study of T-cell reconstitution after alpha-beta-depleted transplantation in children. Unique molecular identifiers were incorporated into the prepared TCRbeta library. One entry per CDR3 protein results from TCRdb running MiXCR on the PCR reads. The data show 450,000 to 550,000 distinct CDR3 sequences, more than 9.5% seen once. This specimen was PBMCs, mostly from graft donor cells, taken 180 days after TCRalphabeta/CD19-depleted stem cell transplant. The source of these receptors is a female patient aged 2 to 10 who had a stem cell transplant for aplastic anemia, so the T cells may come from the graft donor.

The CDR3 loop reads CATSRNPRGGDIQYF. CDR3 nucleotide sequence: TGTGCCACCAGCAGAAATCCTCGCGGGGGGGACATTCAGTACTTC. The chain recombines TRBV15 with TRBJ2-4, with 9 bases that match TRBD2. This CDR3 spans 15 amino acids. J gave up 8 bases and V 2 bases, and 7 bases lay outside the gene matches. Germline V gene sequence: CDR1 LNHNV, CDR2 YYDKDF (reference sequence).

The rearrangement uses TRBV3-1 and TRBJ2-3; D remains unclear. The V gene's germline CDR1 is LGHDT and CDR2 YNNKEL (reference sequence). The length of the CDR3 is 13 residues. Trimming removed 1 base at V and 5 bases at J, with 7 bases between. The CDR3 sequence: CASSQAIGDTQYF. The CDR3 nucleotides are TGTGCCAGCAGCCAAGCTATAGGAGATACGCAGTATTTT.

The chain employs TRBV20-1 and TRBJ1-5; TRBD1 matches at 12 bases. This CDR3 is 12 amino acids long. Germline V lookup: CDR1 DFQATT, CDR2 SNEGSKA (reference sequence). V lost 6 bases and J lost 10; bases outside the gene matches: 4. CDR3 amino acids: CSAGQGAVPQHF. For the CDR3, the DNA is TGCAGTGCGGGACAGGGGGCTGTTCCCCAGCATTTT.

This clonotype has more than one count but fewer than ten. The gene calls are TRBV28 and TRBJ2-7; 9 bases map to TRBD1. CDR1 is MDHEN, CDR2 SYDVKM, per germline. The CDR3 covers 15 residues. The ends lost 3 bases at V and 7 bases at J; junction bases unmatched: 10. This CDR3 reads CASSFEGTGRREQYF. The CDR3 bases are TGTGCCAGCAGTTTCGAAGGGACAGGGCGTCGGGAGCAGTACTTC.

The genes are TRBV29-1 and TRBJ2-1, with D maybe TRBD2 (6 bases). The CDR3 is 14 amino acids. Trimming took off 8 bases at V and 1 base at J, with 15 bases between the two ends. Germline values: CDR1 SQVTM, CDR2 ANQGSEA. The CDR3 sequence: CSLSGGWSYNEQFF. As DNA, the CDR3 is TGCAGCTTATCTGGGGGGTGGTCCTACAATGAGCAGTTCTTC.

The chain couples TRBV3-1 to TRBJ1-2; perhaps TRBD1 as D (6 bases). The V end lost 0 bases, the J end lost 3 bases, and 11 bases lay between the germline ends. Germline values: CDR1 LGHDT, CDR2 YNNKEL (reference sequence). The CDR3 has 15 amino acids. CDR3 nucleotide sequence: TGTGCCAGCAGCCAAGATGTCTGGGGGCACTATGGCTACACCTTC. The encoded protein is CASSQDVWGHYGYTF.

This rearrangement joins TRBV6-5 to TRBJ1-1, with D perhaps matching TRBD1 (5 bases). V was cut by 2 bases and J by 4 bases, with 17 bases left in between. The CDR3 runs to 16 residues. Per germline, CDR1 MNHEY and CDR2 SVGAGI. CDR3 sequence reads: CASSYRAGLSFTEAFF. As DNA, the CDR3 is TGTGCCAGCAGTTACAGGGCAGGGCTTTCCTTCACTGAAGCTTTCTTT.

This chain joins TRBV6-1 and TRBJ1-1; a possible D gene is TRBD1 (5 bases). Germline lookup yields CDR1 MNHNS and CDR2 SASEGT. The CDR3 has 13 amino acids. V was cut by 6 bases and J by 4 bases, with 12 bases left in between. The CDR3 DNA reads TGTGCCAGCAGGGGGGTTGCGAGCACTGAAGCTTTCTTT. Residues: CASRGVASTEAFF.

The genes are TRBV21-1 and TRBJ2-5; the DNA was not used to check the table's D call, TRBD1. TRBV21-1 constitutes a pseudogene. The CDR3 has 17 amino acids. In DNA, the CDR3 is TGTGCCAGCAGCAAATGGTCCGGGACAGGGTTGAAAGAGACCCAGTACTTC. It yields the protein CASSKWSGTGLKETQYF.

With respect to this clonotype: The junction shows a germline mismatch at one end, possibly a read error. The chain joins TRBV7-2 to TRBJ2-6; D is tentatively TRBD1 or TRBD2 (5 bases each). This CDR3 has 16 residues. Germline values: CDR1 SGHTA, CDR2 FQGNSA. DNA for the CDR3: TGTGCCAGCAGCTTAGTAGGCGTCCCCGGGGCCAACGGCCTGACTTTC. As protein: CASSLVGVPGANGLTF.

There are a few counts of this clonotype. The V call is TRBV18, the J call TRBJ2-7; D gene unclear. The ends were cut back, 6 bases at V and 6 bases at J, with 15 bases in the middle. Germline loops: CDR1 KGHSH, CDR2 LQKENI. CDR3 size: 13 residues. In DNA, the CDR3 is TGTGCCAGCTCTCCCCTACCAGGCGGCGAGCAGTACTTC. Translation gives CASSPLPGGEQYF.

This chain joins TRBV5-1 and TRBJ1-2, with 9 bases aligning to TRBD1. Germline assignment: CDR1 SGHRS and CDR2 YFSETQ. The CDR3 totals 16 residues. After removal of 1 base from V and 1 base from J, the junction contained 5 bases not matched to a gene. CDR3 DNA: TGCGCCAGCAGCTTGACAGGGGGCGACCGTAACTATGGCTACACCTTC. This sequence encodes CASSLTGGDRNYGYTF.

This chain links TRBV6-1 with TRBJ2-1; D gene unclear. The length of the CDR3 is 14 residues. The ends were cut back, 6 bases at V and 6 bases at J, with 15 bases in the middle. Germline CDR1 is MNHNS and CDR2 is SASEGT. The CDR3 nucleotides read TGTGCCAGCAGGAAGCCTTCCCTAATCAATGAGCAGTTCTTC. Residues: CASRKPSLINEQFF.

This clonotype was counted between two and nine times. This chain joins TRBV12-3 or TRBV12-4 and TRBJ2-3; D gene unclear. CDR3 length: 13 residues. Trimming took off 3 bases at V and 6 bases at J, with 10 bases between the two ends. The CDR3 DNA reads TGTGCCAGCAGTTTCCTCAGGTTGGATACGCAGTATTTT. This codes for CASSFLRLDTQYF.

The J gene is TRBJ2-1, the V gene TRBV7-3, with TRBD2 as a possible D gene (6 bases). CDR1 and CDR2 from the germline V gene are SGHTA and FQGTGA. The CDR3 covers 16 residues. V was pared by 1 base and J by 3 bases, with 13 bases between. CDR3 in amino acids: CASSLNPGEIYNEQFF. As DNA, the CDR3 is TGTGCCAGCAGCTTAAATCCGGGAGAGATCTACAATGAGCAGTTCTTC.

V gene TRBV29-1 combines with J gene TRBJ2-7; D not certain. The V and J ends lost 5 bases and 1 base respectively, with 9 bases between them. From germline, CDR1 is SQVTM and CDR2 ANQGSEA. The CDR3 length is 12 residues. The CDR3, as DNA: TGCAGCGTTAGGGATTTTTCCTACGAGCAGTACTTC. Residues: CSVRDFSYEQYF.

This clonotype occurred a few times. The rearrangement joins TRBV20-1 to TRBJ2-7; D ambiguous. This CDR3 comprises 14 residues. Germline V CDR1 and CDR2: DFQATT, SNEGSKA (reference sequence). With 2 bases removed from V and 3 bases from J, the gap between germline ends came to 14 bases. CDR3 DNA: TGCAGTGCTAGATGGAGTGCCCGCCTCTACGAGCAGTACTTC. It is translated as CSARWSARLYEQYF.

Ten or more counts support this clonotype. The CDR3 sequence: CASSARTGNTGELFF. CDR3 coding DNA: TGCGCCAGCAGCGCCCGGACAGGGAACACCGGGGAGCTGTTTTTT. This chain joins TRBV5-1 and TRBJ2-2, with 7 bases matching TRBD1. CDR1 is SGHRS and CDR2 is YFSETQ in the germline V gene. The CDR3 covers 15 residues. Trimming cost V 4 bases and J 1 base; bases outside gene matches: 4.

This clonotype has just a few counts. The V call is TRBV7-2, the J call TRBJ2-1; 11 bases line up with TRBD2. The CDR3 spans 15 residues. The germline gives CDR1 SGHTA, CDR2 FQGNSA. The V and J ends lost 5 bases and 5 bases, in that order; junction bases with no gene match: 5. CDR3 bases: TGTGCCAGCAGCATGACTAGCGGGACGAACAATGAGCAGTTCTTC. Its protein product is CASSMTSGTNNEQFF.

Points on this clonotype: A much larger clone differs by one base, so this may be a read error. The V gene is TRBV29-1, the J gene TRBJ2-5, with D maybe TRBD2 (7 bases). Germline lookup yields CDR1 SQVTM and CDR2 ANQGSEA. CDR3 size: 15 residues. CDR3 region: CSVEEGGGLQETRYF. CDR3 bases: TGCAGCGTTGAAGAGGGCGGGGGCCTCCAAGAGACCCGGTACTTC.

The chain couples TRBV4-3 to TRBJ1-6, with 7 bases identical to TRBD1. This CDR3 is 17 amino acids long. V dropped 0 bases and J dropped 3; count of bases not matched to a gene: 5. Germline V gene sequence: CDR1 LGHNA, CDR2 YSLEER. CDR3 residues: CASSQDPTGVYNSPLHF. The CDR3 nucleotides are TGCGCCAGCAGCCAAGATCCAACAGGGGTCTATAATTCACCCCTCCACTTT.

This clonotype was seen repeatedly, ten times or more. The J gene is TRBJ2-3, the V gene TRBV29-1; D ambiguous. Trimming left V 1 base short and J 1 base short, with 12 bases between. There are 15 residues in the CDR3. In germline, CDR1 is SQVTM, CDR2 ANQGSEA. The CDR3 nucleotides read TGCAGCGTTGAAGCCCCCGATAGAGGCACAGATACGCAGTATTTT. Protein: CSVEAPDRGTDTQYF.

This clonotype has more than one count but fewer than ten. The chain recombines TRBV15 with TRBJ2-5; D may be TRBD1 (6 bases). Germline lookup yields CDR1 LNHNV and CDR2 YYDKDF (reference sequence). The CDR3 length is 16 residues. Deletions cut 0 bases from V and 4 bases from J, with 15 bases between. CDR3 region: CATSRDGTRGVETQYF. The CDR3 bases are TGTGCCACCAGCAGAGATGGGACACGAGGAGTAGAGACCCAGTACTTC.

The chain carries TRBV7-2 and TRBJ2-1; a weak D match, TRBD1 (6 bases). The CDR3 has 15 residues. Germline V gives CDR1 SGHTA, CDR2 FQGNSA. V lost 3 bases to trimming and J lost 0 bases, with 9 bases between them. CDR3 residues: CASSFRDTSYNEQFF. The CDR3 region has the DNA TGTGCCAGCAGCTTCCGGGACACCTCCTACAATGAGCAGTTCTTC.

This clonotype was found a few times. This chain uses TRBV20-1 with TRBJ2-1, with D perhaps TRBD1 (6 bases). The CDR3 runs 12 residues. Germline values: CDR1 DFQATT, CDR2 SNEGSKA (reference sequence). Trimming cost V 6 bases and J 3 bases, with 9 bases left between them. The CDR3 bases are TGCAGTGCGGCGGACAGCTACAATGAGCAGTTCTTC. It specifies CSAADSYNEQFF.

This clonotype occurred a few times. The V call is TRBV7-2, the J call TRBJ2-3; TRBD2 agrees at 11 bases. This CDR3 contains 17 residues. Per the germline V gene, CDR1 is SGHTA and CDR2 is FQGNSA. V was clipped by 4 bases and J by 4 bases; unmatched bases: 10. CDR3 DNA sequence: TGTGCCAGCAGCTCCCGACTAGCGGGGAGGGAGGCAGATACGCAGTATTTT. It is translated as CASSSRLAGREADTQYF.